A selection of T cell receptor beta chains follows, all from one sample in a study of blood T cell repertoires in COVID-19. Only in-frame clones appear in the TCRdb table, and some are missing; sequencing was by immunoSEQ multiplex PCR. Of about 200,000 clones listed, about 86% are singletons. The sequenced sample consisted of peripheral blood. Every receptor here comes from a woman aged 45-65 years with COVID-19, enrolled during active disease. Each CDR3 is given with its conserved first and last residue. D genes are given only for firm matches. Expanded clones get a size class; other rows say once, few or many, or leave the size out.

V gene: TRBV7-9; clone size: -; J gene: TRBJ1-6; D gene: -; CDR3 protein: CASSSDTDPLLF; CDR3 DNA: TGTGCCAGCAGCTCGGACACAGATCCCCTCCTATTT
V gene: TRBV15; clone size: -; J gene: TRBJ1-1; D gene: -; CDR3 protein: CATSSRQALNTEAFF; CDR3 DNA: TGTGCCACCAGCAGTCGACAGGCCCTGAACACTGAAGCTTTCTTT
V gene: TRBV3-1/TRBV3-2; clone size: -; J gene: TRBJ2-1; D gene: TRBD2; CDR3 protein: CASSSGLAENEQFF; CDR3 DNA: TGTGCCAGCAGCTCAGGACTAGCGGAAAATGAGCAGTTCTTC
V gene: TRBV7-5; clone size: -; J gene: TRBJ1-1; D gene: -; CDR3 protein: CARSLRGAETEAFF; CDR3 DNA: TGTGCCAGAAGCTTAAGGGGCGCGGAGACTGAAGCTTTCTTT
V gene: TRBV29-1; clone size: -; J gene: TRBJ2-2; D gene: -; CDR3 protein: CSVLRGTGELFF; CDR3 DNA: TGCAGCGTTTTACGAGGCACCGGGGAGCTGTTTTTT
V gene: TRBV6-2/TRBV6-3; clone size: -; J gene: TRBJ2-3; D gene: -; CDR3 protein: CASSYVVADTQYF; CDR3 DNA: TGTGCCAGCAGTTACGTCGTCGCAGATACGCAGTATTTT
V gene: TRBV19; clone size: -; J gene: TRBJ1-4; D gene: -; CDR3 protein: CASSMKSYEKLFF; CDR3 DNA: TGTGCCAGTAGTATGAAGAGCTATGAAAAACTGTTTTTT
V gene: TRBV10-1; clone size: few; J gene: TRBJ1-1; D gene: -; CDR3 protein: CASSENEENTEAFF; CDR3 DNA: TGCGCCAGCAGTGAGAACGAGGAGAACACTGAAGCTTTCTTT
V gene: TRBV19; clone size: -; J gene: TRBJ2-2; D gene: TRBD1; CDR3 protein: CASSPDAQGADTGELFF; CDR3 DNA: TGTGCCAGTAGTCCCGACGCACAGGGGGCGGACACCGGGGAGCTGTTTTTT
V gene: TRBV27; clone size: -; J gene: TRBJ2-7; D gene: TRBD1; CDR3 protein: CASSFSGGYVQYF; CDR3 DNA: TGTGCCAGCAGTTTCTCAGGGGGATATGTGCAGTACTTC
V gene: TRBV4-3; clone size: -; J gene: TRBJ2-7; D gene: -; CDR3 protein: CASSQGWGHYEQYF; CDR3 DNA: TGCGCCAGCAGCCAAGGTTGGGGACACTACGAGCAGTACTTC
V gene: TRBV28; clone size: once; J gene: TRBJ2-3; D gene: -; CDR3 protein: CASGTPTDTQYF; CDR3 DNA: TGTGCCAGCGGGACTCCCACAGATACGCAGTATTTT